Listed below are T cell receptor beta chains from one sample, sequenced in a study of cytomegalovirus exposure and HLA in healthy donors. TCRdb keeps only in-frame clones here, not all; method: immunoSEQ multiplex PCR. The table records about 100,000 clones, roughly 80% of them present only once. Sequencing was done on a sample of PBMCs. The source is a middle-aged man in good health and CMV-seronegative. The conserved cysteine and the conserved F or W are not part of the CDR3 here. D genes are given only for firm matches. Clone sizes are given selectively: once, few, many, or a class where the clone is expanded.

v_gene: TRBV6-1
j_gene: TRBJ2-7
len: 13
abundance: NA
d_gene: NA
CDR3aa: ASTAFVTVGYEQY

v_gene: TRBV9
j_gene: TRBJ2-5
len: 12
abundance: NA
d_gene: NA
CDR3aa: ASGPDLLSETQY

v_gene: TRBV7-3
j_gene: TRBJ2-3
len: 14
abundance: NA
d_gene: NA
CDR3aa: ASSHTGTPSTDTQY

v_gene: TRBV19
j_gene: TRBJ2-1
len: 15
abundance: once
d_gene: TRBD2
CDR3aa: ASSTPDSGGAQNEQF

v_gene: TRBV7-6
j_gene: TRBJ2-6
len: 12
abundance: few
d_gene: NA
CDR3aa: ASSFFSGANVLT

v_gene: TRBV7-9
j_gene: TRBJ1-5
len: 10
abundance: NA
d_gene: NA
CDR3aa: ASKREGQPQH

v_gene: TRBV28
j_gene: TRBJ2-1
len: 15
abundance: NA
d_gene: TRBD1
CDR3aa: ASSLTSDAARGREQF

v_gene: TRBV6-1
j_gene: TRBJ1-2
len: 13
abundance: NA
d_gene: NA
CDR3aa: ASRRGNADNYGYT

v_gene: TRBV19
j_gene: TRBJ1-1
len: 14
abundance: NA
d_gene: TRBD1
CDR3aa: ASSILLTGGNTEAF

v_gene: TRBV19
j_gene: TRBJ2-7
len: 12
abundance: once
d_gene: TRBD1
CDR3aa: ASSSGVGGCEQY

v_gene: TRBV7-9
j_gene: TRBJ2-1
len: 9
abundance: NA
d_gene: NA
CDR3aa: ASRKQGGQF

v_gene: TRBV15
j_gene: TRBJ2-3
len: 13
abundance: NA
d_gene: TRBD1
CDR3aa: ATSDRAIYTDTQY

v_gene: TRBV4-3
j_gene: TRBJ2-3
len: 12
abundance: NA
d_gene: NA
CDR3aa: ASSQAQGTDTQY

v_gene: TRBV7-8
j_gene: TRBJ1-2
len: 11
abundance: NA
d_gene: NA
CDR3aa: ASSPGGTYGYT

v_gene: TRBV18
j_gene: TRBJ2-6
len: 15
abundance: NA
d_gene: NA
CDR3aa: ASSPVPLSSGANVLT

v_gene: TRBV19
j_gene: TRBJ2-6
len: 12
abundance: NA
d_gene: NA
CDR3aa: ASSVISGANVLT

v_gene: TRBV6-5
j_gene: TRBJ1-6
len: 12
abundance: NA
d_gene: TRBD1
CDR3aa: ATRGQSSNSPLH

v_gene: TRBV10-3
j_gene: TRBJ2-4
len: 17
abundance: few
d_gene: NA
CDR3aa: AISESLARPSLAKNIQY

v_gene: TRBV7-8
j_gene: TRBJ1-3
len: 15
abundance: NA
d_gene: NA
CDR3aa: ASSLPGGAYSGNTIY

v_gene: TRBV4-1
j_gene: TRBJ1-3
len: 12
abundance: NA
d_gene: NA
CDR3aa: ASSQPGAGNTIY

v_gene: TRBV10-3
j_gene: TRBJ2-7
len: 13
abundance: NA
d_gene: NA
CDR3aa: AISESRGTEGEQY

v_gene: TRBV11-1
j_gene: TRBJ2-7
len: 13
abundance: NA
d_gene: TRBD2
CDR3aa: ASSFRLAGSYEQY

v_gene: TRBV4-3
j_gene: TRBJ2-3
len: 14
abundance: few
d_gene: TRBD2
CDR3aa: ASSQAVGGGTDTQY

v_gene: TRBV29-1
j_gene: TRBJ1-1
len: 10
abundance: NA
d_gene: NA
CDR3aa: SVEQGWGEAF

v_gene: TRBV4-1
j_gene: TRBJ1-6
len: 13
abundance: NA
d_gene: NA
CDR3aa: ASSQPLEWYSPLH

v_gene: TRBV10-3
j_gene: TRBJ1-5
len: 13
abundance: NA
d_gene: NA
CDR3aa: AISESGRVNQPQH

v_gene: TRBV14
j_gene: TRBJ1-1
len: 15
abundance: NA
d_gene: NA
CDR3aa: ASSQTVTGFGGTEAF

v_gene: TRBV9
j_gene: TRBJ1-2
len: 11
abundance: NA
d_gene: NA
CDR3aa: ASTSGFNYGYT

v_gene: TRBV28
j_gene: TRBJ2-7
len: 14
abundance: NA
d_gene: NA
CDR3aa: ASSAYGGLLSYEQY

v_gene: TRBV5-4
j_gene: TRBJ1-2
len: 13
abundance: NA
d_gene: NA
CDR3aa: ASRTDPISNYDYT

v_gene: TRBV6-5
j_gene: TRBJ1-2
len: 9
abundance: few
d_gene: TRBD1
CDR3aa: ASSRTGNYT

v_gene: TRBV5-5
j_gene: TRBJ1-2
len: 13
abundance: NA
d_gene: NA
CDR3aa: ASILWGRGNDGYT

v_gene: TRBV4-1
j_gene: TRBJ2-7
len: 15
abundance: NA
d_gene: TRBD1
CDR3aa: ASSQESGTGVSYEQY